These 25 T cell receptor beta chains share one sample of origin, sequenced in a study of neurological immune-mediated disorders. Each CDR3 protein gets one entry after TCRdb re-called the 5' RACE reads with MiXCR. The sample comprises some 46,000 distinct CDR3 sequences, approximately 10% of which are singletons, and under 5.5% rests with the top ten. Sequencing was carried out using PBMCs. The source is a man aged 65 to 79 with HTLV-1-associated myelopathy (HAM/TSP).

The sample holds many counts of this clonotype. The CDR3 DNA follows: TGTGCCAGCAGCTCGAGGACCGGGTCCCCCTACGAGCAGTACTTC. As protein: CASSSRTGSPYEQYF. V is TRBV11-2 and J is TRBJ2-7; D uncertain. The germline V and J ends were trimmed by 4 bases and 2 bases, with 15 bases remaining between them. Germline CDR1 is SGHAT and CDR2 is FQNNGV. The CDR3 has 15 amino acids. The whole variable domain, filled in from reference TRBV11-2 and TRBJ2-7, reads EAGVAQSPRYKIIEKRQSVAFWCNPISGHATLYWYQQILGQGPKLLIQFQNNGVVDDSQLPKDRFSAERLKGVDSTLKIQPAKLEDSAVYLCASSSRTGSPYEQYFGPGTRLTVT.

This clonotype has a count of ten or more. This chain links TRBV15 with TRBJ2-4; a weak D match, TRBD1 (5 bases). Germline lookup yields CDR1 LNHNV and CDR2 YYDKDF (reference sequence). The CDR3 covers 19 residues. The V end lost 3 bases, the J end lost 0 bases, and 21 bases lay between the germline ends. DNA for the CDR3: TGTGCCACCAGCAGGGGTAGTGGGGCACTAACGTTAGCCAAAAACATTCAGTACTTC. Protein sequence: CATSRGSGALTLAKNIQYF.

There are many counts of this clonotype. CDR3 bases: TGTGCCATCAGTGACAGGGGCGGTATGTCCTACGAGCAGTACTTC. Translation: CAISDRGGMSYEQYF. The J gene is TRBJ2-7, the V gene TRBV10-3; D perhaps matches TRBD1 (6 bases). This CDR3 comprises 15 residues. From germline, CDR1 is ENHRY and CDR2 SYGVKD. V dropped 3 bases and J dropped 1 base, with 13 bases sitting between them.

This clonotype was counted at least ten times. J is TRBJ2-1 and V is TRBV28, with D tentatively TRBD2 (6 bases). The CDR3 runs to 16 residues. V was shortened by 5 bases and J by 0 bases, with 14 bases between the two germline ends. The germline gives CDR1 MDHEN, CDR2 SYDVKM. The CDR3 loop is CASSILGRDSYNEQFF. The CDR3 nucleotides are TGTGCCAGCAGTATCCTAGGGCGGGACTCCTACAATGAGCAGTTCTTC.

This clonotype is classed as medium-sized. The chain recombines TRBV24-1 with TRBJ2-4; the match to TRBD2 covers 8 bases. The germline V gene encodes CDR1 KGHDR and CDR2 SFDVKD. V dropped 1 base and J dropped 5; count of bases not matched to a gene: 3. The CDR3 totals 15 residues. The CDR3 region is CATSDFAGGENIQYF. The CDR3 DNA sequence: TGTGCCACCAGTGATTTCGCCGGGGGGGAAAACATTCAGTACTTC.

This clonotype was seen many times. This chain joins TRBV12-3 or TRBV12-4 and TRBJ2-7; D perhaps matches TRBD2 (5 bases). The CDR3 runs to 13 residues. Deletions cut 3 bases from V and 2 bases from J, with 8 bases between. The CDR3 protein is CASSFRGAYEQYF. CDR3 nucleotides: TGTGCCAGCAGTTTTCGGGGAGCCTACGAGCAGTACTTC.

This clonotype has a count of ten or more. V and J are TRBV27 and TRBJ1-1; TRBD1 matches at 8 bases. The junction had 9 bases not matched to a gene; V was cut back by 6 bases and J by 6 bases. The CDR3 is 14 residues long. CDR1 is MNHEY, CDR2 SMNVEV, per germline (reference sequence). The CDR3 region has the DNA TGTGCCAGCAGGACCCGACAGGGGTCGGCTGAAGCTTTCTTT. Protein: CASRTRQGSAEAFF.

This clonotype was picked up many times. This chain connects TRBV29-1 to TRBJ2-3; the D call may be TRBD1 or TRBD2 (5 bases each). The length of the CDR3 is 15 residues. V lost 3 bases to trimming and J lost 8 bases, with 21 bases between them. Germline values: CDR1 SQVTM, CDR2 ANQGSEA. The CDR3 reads CSVDRALGGLATQYF. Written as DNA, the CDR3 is TGCAGCGTTGACAGGGCTCTTGGTGGACTCGCTACGCAGTATTTT.

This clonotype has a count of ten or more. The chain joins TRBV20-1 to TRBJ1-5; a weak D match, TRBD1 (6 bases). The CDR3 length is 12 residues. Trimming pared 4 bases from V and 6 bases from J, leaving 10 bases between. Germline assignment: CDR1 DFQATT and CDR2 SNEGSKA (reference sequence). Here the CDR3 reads CSATGGAQPQHF. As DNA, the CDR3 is TGCAGTGCTACCGGGGGGGCTCAGCCCCAGCATTTT.

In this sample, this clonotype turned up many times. The CDR3 here is CSATPRGGGAEKLFF. CDR3 sequence (DNA): TGCAGTGCAACCCCTAGAGGGGGTGGTGCTGAAAAACTGTTTTTT. The rearrangement links TRBV20-1 to TRBJ1-4; the D gene is possibly TRBD1 (6 bases). Germline lookup yields CDR1 DFQATT and CDR2 SNEGSKA (reference sequence). The CDR3 is made up of 15 amino acids. The V and J ends lost 6 bases and 7 bases respectively, with 21 bases between them.

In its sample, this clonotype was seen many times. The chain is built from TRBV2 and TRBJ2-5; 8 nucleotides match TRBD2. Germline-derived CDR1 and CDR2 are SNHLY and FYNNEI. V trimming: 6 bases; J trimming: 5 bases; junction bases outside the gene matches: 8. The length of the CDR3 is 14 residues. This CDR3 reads CASSTGLGGETQYF. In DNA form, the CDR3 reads TGTGCCAGCAGCACGGGACTAGGGGGGGAGACCCAGTACTTC.

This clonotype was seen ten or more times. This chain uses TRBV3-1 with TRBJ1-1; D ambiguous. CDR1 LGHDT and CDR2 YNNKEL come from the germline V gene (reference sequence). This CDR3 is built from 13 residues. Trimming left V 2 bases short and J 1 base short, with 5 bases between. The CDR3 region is CASSQSPNTEAFF. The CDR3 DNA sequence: TGTGCCAGCAGCCAAAGCCCGAACACTGAAGCTTTCTTT. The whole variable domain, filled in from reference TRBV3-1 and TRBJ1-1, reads DTAVSQTPKYLVTQMGNDKSIKCEQNLGHDTMYWYKQDSKKFLKIMFSYNNKELIINETVPNRFSPKSPDKAHLNLHINSLELGDSAVYFCASSQSPNTEAFFGQGTRLTVV.

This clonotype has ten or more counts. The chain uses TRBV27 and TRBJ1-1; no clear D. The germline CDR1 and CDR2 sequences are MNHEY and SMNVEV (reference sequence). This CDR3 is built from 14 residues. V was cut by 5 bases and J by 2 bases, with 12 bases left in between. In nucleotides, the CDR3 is TGTGCCAGCAGTCCCCGGTACCAAAACACTGAAGCTTTCTTT. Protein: CASSPRYQNTEAFF.

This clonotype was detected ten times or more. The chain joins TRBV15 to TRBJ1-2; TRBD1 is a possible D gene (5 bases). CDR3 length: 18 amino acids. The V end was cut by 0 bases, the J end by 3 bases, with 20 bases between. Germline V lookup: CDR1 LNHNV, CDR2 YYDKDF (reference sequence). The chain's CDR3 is CATSRDGGSRLRDYGYTF. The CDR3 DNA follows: TGTGCCACCAGCAGAGATGGGGGGTCTCGTCTGAGGGACTATGGCTACACCTTC.

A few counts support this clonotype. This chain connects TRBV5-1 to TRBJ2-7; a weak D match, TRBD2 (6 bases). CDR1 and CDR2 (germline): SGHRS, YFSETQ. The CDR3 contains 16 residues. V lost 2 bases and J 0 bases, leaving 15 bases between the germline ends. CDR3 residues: CASSLTDAGSSYEQYF. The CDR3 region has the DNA TGCGCCAGCAGCTTAACGGACGCCGGGAGCTCCTACGAGCAGTACTTC.

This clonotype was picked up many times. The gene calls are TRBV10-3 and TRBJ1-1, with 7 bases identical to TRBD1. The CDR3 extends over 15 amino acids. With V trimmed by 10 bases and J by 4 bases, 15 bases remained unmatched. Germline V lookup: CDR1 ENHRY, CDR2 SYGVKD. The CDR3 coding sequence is TGTGCCACCTGGGAGGGACAGTTAGGGGCCACTGAAGCTTTCTTT. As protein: CATWEGQLGATEAFF.

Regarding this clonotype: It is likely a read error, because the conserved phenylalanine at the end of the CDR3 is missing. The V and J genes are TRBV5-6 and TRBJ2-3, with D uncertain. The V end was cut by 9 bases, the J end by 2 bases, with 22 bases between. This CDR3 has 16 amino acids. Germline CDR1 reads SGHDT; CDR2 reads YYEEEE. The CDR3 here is CANTTNRGVDTDTQYI. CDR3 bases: TGTGCCAACACCACAAATCGCGGTGTCGACACAGATACGCAGTATATT.

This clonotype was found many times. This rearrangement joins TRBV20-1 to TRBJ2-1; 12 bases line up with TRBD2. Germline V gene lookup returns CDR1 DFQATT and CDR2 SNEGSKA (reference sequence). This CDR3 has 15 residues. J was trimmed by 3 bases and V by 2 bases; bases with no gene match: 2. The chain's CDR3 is CSARRTSGIYNEQFF. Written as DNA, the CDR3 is TGCAGTGCTAGACGGACTAGCGGGATCTACAATGAGCAGTTCTTC.

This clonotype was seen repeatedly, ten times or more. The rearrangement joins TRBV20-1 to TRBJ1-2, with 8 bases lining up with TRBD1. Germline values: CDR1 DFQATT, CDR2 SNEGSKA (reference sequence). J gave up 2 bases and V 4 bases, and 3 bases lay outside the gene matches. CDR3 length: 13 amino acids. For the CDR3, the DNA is TGCAGTGCTAACAGGGGGGCGAACTATGGCTACACCTTC. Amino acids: CSANRGANYGYTF.

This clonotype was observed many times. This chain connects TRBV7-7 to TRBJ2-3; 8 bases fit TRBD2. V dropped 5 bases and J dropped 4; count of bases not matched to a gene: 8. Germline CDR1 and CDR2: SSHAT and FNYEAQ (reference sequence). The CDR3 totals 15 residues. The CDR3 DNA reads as TGTGCCAGCAGCCAGCGGGGGCCCGGACCAGATACGCAGTATTTT. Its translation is CASSQRGPGPDTQYF.

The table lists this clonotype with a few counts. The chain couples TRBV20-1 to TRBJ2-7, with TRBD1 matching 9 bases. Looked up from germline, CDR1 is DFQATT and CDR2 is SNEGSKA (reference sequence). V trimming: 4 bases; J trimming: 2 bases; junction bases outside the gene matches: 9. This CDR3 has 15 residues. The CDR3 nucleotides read TGCAGTGCTAAATACCCCGGGACAGGGCCCTACGAGCAGTACTTC. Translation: CSAKYPGTGPYEQYF.

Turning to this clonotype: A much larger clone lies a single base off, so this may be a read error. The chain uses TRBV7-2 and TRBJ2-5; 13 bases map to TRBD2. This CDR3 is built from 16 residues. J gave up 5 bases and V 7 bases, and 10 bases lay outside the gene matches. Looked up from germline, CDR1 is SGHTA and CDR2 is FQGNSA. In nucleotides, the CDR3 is TGTGCCAGCAACCCCGGACTAGCGGGAGAGGGGGAGACCCAGTACTTC. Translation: CASNPGLAGEGETQYF.

CDR3 in DNA: TGCGCCAGCAGCCCAGACCCCATTTCGAGCTACACCTTC. This translates into CASSPDPISSYTF. The chain links TRBV5-1 to TRBJ1-2, with D hard to call. CDR1 SGHRS and CDR2 YFSETQ come from the germline V gene. This CDR3 spans 13 amino acids. V gave up 4 bases and J gave up 9 bases, with 16 bases separating them.

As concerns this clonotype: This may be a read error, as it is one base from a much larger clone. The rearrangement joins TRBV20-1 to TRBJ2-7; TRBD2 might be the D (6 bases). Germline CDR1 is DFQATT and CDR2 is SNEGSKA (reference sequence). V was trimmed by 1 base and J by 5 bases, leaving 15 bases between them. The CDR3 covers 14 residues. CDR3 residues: CSARVIVGGDEQYF. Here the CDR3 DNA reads TGCAGTGCTAGAGTGATCGTAGGCGGGGACGAGCAGTACTTC.

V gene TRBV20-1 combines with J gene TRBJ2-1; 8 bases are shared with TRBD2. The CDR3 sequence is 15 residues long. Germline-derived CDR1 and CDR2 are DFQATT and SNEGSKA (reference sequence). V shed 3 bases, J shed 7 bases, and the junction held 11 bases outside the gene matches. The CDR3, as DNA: TGCAGTGCTAGCCAACTAGCGGCCTTTGATAATGAGCAGTTCTTC. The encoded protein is CSASQLAAFDNEQFF.